The entry that follows covers one TCR beta chain sequence. Its antigen is undetermined. In germline, CDR1 is SGHVS, CDR2 FQNEAQ. There are 14 residues in the CDR3. The J segment lost 2 bases and the V segment lost 5 bases, leaving 5 bases of the junction unmatched. This entry comes from a study of T cell responses to AZD1222 COVID-19 vaccine. Study-wide results and limits: Unmutated regions of variants are reportedly targeted by nearly half of spike-specific TCRs. In a largely white British group with more females than males, clonal diversity was possibly underestimated.

TCRdb keeps only in-frame clones here, not all; method: immunoSEQ multiplex PCR. The sample lists 150,000 to 200,000 clones, around 90% occurring once. Source: peripheral blood, taken on day 0 of AZD1222 vaccination. The chain is built from TRBV7-8 and TRBJ2-7, with 8 bases aligning to TRBD2. The TCR comes from an adult in good health. The CDR3 region has the DNA TGTGCCAGCAGCCCGACTAGCGCGACCTACGAGCAGTACTTC. Translating it yields CASSPTSATYEQYF.